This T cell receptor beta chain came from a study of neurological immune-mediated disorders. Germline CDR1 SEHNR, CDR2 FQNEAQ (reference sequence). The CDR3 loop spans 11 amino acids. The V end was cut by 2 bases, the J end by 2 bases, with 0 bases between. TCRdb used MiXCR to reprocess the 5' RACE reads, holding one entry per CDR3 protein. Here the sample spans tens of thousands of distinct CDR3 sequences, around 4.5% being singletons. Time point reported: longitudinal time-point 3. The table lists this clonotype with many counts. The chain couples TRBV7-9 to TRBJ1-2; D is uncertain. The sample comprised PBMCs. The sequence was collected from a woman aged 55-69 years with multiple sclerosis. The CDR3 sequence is CASSLNYGYTF. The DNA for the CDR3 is TGTGCCAGCAGCTTAAACTATGGCTACACCTTC.